Each of the 25 T cell receptor beta chains below was sequenced from the same sample in a study of blood T cells in healthy people across ages. Combining a sample-barcoded 5' primer with a J-beta primer mix, a second PCR ran for about 7 to 11 cycles. TCRdb fed the 5' RACE reads into MiXCR, producing one record per CDR3 protein. The sample holds roughly 2 million distinct CDR3 sequences; about 49% are singletons and the top ten take approximately 2%. The sample taken for sequencing was blood. The receptors originated from a woman aged 40 to 49 in good health.

This clonotype was seen only a few times. V gene TRBV11-1 combines with J gene TRBJ2-1; D is undetermined. The CDR3 loop spans 14 amino acids. Trimming left V 2 bases short and J 5 bases short, with 10 bases between. In germline, CDR1 is SGHAT, CDR2 FQDESV (reference sequence). The chain's CDR3 is CASSLPDGNNEQFF. The CDR3 DNA follows: TGTGCCAGCAGCTTACCGGACGGTAACAATGAGCAGTTCTTC.

A note on this clonotype: Sequence at one end of the junction differs from germline and may be a read error. V is TRBV29-1 and J is TRBJ2-7, with TRBD1 as a possible D gene (6 bases). CDR3 length: 13 amino acids. Germline assignment: CDR1 SQVTM and CDR2 ANQGSEA. The CDR3 spells CGVSGTTAYEQYF. CDR3 bases: TGCGGCGTTTCCGGGACAACAGCCTACGAGCAGTACTTC.

The chain joins TRBV20-1 to TRBJ2-3; D is possibly TRBD1 (5 bases). Germline CDR1 is DFQATT and CDR2 is SNEGSKA (reference sequence). The CDR3 length is 13 residues. Trimming took off 1 base at V and 5 bases at J, with 10 bases between the two ends. CDR3 protein: CSARAGQLDTQYF. The CDR3 DNA follows: TGCAGTGCTAGAGCCGGACAACTAGATACGCAGTATTTT.

Only one count was recorded for this clonotype. The V gene is TRBV6-6, the J gene TRBJ1-4, with a weak D call TRBD1 (5 bases). Germline lookup yields CDR1 MNHNY and CDR2 SVGAGI (reference sequence). The germline V and J ends were trimmed by 5 bases and 4 bases, with 14 bases remaining between them. This CDR3 comprises 15 residues. CDR3 coding DNA: TGTGCCAGCAGTCCTGACAGAACTCATAATGAAAAACTGTTTTTT. Translating it yields CASSPDRTHNEKLFF.

CDR3 DNA: TGCGCCAGCAGCTTGGAATGGGGGACAGGGTCGAAAGAGACCCAGTACTTC. Its translation is CASSLEWGTGSKETQYF. The gene calls are TRBV5-1 and TRBJ2-5, with 9 positions matching TRBD1. J gave up 3 bases and V 0 bases, and 9 bases lay outside the gene matches. Germline CDR1 SGHRS, CDR2 YFSETQ. The CDR3 spans 17 residues.

CDR3 nucleotide sequence: TGCAGTGTGCAGGGGGCCCGCTATCAGCCCCAGCATTTT. Protein sequence: CSVQGARYQPQHF. The chain uses TRBV20-1 and TRBJ1-5, with 8 bases identical to TRBD1. CDR3 length: 13 amino acids. Germline lookup yields CDR1 DFQATT and CDR2 SNEGSKA (reference sequence). Trimming at V came to 7 bases and at J to 5 bases, leaving 7 bases not matched to a gene.

The rearrangement joins TRBV27 to TRBJ1-1; D may be TRBD1 (5 bases). The CDR3 contains 13 residues. Trimming removed 3 bases from V and 7 bases from J, with 12 bases in between. Germline values: CDR1 MNHEY, CDR2 SMNVEV (reference sequence). CDR3 sequence (DNA): TGTGCCAGCAGTTTTTCCCGGGGGGGTGAAGCTTTCTTT. Translated: CASSFSRGGEAFF.

The V call is TRBV4-3, the J call TRBJ1-5; TRBD1 matches at 7 bases. V was clipped by 0 bases and J by 0 bases; unmatched bases: 14. Looked up from germline, CDR1 is LGHNA and CDR2 is YSLEER. The CDR3 contains 20 residues. The CDR3 is CASSQERRSGGIYSNQPQHF. The CDR3 region has the DNA TGCGCCAGCAGCCAAGAACGTCGGTCAGGGGGAATCTATAGCAATCAGCCCCAGCATTTT.

This clonotype was seen only a few times. DNA for the CDR3: TGCAGTGCTCGAAGCAACTTAAGATACAATGAGCAGTTCTTC. This translates into CSARSNLRYNEQFF. The chain carries TRBV20-1 and TRBJ2-1, with D uncertain. The CDR3 runs to 14 residues. CDR1 DFQATT and CDR2 SNEGSKA come from the germline V gene (reference sequence). V gave up 5 bases and J gave up 4 bases, with 15 bases separating them.

This rearrangement joins TRBV6-5 to TRBJ2-1; 9 bases line up with TRBD1. Germline lookup yields CDR1 MNHEY and CDR2 SVGAGI. This CDR3 is built from 14 residues. V gave up 1 base and J gave up 12 bases; unmatched junction bases: 7. The CDR3 loop is CASSYYGTGTGQFF. In DNA, the CDR3 is TGTGCCAGCAGTTACTACGGGACAGGGACTGGGCAGTTCTTC.

This chain connects TRBV6-5 to TRBJ1-2; 9 nucleotides agree with TRBD1. Trimming cost V 2 bases and J 5 bases; bases outside gene matches: 6. This CDR3 spans 15 amino acids. CDR1 and CDR2 (germline): MNHEY, SVGAGI. The CDR3 DNA is TGTGCCAGCAGTTACGAGGACAGGGGTTATTATGGCTACACCTTC. This gives the protein CASSYEDRGYYGYTF.

The chain recombines TRBV7-2 with TRBJ2-3, with 15 bases identical to TRBD2. The germline CDR1 and CDR2 sequences are SGHTA and FQGNSA. Trimming at V came to 4 bases and at J to 2 bases, leaving 10 bases not matched to a gene. The CDR3 is 19 amino acids. The CDR3 here is CASSSPGGLAGGPTDTQYF. The CDR3 DNA reads TGTGCCAGCAGCTCTCCAGGCGGACTAGCGGGGGGGCCCACAGATACGCAGTATTTT.

This clonotype was seen a few times. V usage is TRBV14 and J usage is TRBJ1-2; D may be TRBD1 (6 bases). CDR3 size: 12 residues. CDR1 and CDR2 (germline): SGHDN, FVKESK. Deletions cut 4 bases from V and 6 bases from J, with 9 bases between. The chain's CDR3 is CASSPNRDGYTF. In nucleotides, the CDR3 is TGTGCCAGCAGCCCAAACAGGGATGGCTACACCTTC.

The V and J genes are TRBV6-2 or TRBV6-3 and TRBJ1-5, with 7 bases that match TRBD1. V gave up 0 bases and J gave up 7 bases; unmatched junction bases: 6. The germline gives CDR1 MNHEY, CDR2 SVGEGT. The CDR3 loop spans 15 amino acids. In nucleotides, the CDR3 is TGTGCCAGCAGTTACTCAGGGGGCACAGGACAGCCCCAGCATTTT. It encodes CASSYSGGTGQPQHF.

V usage is TRBV24-1 and J usage is TRBJ2-5; weak D call: TRBD2 (5 bases). Germline values: CDR1 KGHDR, CDR2 SFDVKD. This CDR3 has 15 residues. V was clipped by 4 bases and J by 0 bases, with 11 bases between them. The chain's CDR3 is CATSDPEENQETQYF. Here the CDR3 DNA reads TGTGCCACCAGTGACCCGGAGGAGAACCAAGAGACCCAGTACTTC.

The genes are TRBV3-1 and TRBJ2-3; 10 nucleotides agree with TRBD2. Per the germline V gene, CDR1 is LGHDT and CDR2 is YNNKEL (reference sequence). The CDR3 runs to 16 residues. Trimming at V came to 4 bases and at J to 7 bases, leaving 11 bases not matched to a gene. The CDR3 region is CASSRRQAGGQYTQYF. CDR3 in DNA: TGTGCCAGCAGCCGCAGACAAGCGGGGGGGCAATATACGCAGTATTTT.

CDR3 loop: CASRDALGTGGSYGYTF. The CDR3 DNA is TGTGCCAGCAGAGACGCCCTTGGGACAGGGGGCTCCTATGGCTACACCTTC. This chain joins TRBV6-2 or TRBV6-3 and TRBJ1-2, with 12 bases identical to TRBD1. CDR1 and CDR2 from the germline V gene are MNHEY and SVGEGT. The CDR3 runs 17 residues. Unmatched junction bases numbered 12, after V lost 6 bases and J lost 4 bases.

This chain joins TRBV6-2 or TRBV6-3 and TRBJ1-1; TRBD1 aligns across 11 bases. Germline lookup yields CDR1 MNHEY and CDR2 SVGEGT. V shed 7 bases and J 1 base; nucleotides not matched to a gene: 2. This CDR3 has 14 residues. The CDR3 sequence is CASTGTGGNTEAFF. CDR3 bases: TGTGCCAGCACCGGGACAGGGGGGAACACTGAAGCTTTCTTT.

This clonotype has more than one count but fewer than ten. The gene calls are TRBV29-1 and TRBJ2-3; D perhaps matches TRBD1 (6 bases). CDR3 length: 15 residues. Germline CDR1 reads SQVTM; CDR2 reads ANQGSEA. V lost 2 bases, J lost 3 bases, and 15 bases lay in between. The CDR3 reads CSVEYSAGVTDTQYF. CDR3 in DNA: TGCAGCGTTGAATATTCGGCAGGGGTTACAGATACGCAGTATTTT.

The chain has TRBV3-1 and TRBJ2-1, with no clear D. This CDR3 has 16 residues. Germline V gene sequence: CDR1 LGHDT, CDR2 YNNKEL (reference sequence). Trimming pared 0 bases from V and 2 bases from J, leaving 11 bases between. The CDR3 protein is CASSQDPLTPYNEQFF. CDR3 nucleotides: TGTGCCAGCAGCCAAGATCCGCTTACCCCCTACAATGAGCAGTTCTTC.

The rearrangement links TRBV10-3 to TRBJ1-1; 7 bases are a match to TRBD1. Germline CDR1 reads ENHRY; CDR2 reads SYGVKD. This CDR3 is built from 14 residues. The junction had 9 bases not matched to a gene; V was cut back by 6 bases and J by 5 bases. CDR3 nucleotide sequence: TGTGCCATCAGACCGACAGGGTTGGAAACTGAAGCTTTCTTT. It codes for CAIRPTGLETEAFF.

Note on this clonotype: At one of its ends the junction is not consistent with the germline gene, which may arise from a read error. The chain couples TRBV7-7 to TRBJ2-5; perhaps TRBD2 as D (5 bases). Germline V gene lookup returns CDR1 SSHAT and CDR2 FNYEAQ (reference sequence). The CDR3 has 16 amino acids. CDR3 DNA sequence: TGTGCTAGCAGCTTAGGAGGCCTAGGGATCGGGGAGACCCAGTACTTC. Its translation: CASSLGGLGIGETQYF.

This chain joins TRBV29-1 and TRBJ2-6; D uncertain. Germline CDR1 is SQVTM and CDR2 is ANQGSEA. The CDR3 covers 19 residues. V lost 0 bases to trimming and J lost 0 bases, with 18 bases between them. CDR3 sequence (DNA): TGCAGCGTTGAAGAAGTAGTCAGTCGACGGTACTCTGGGGCCAACGTCCTGACTTTC. It specifies CSVEEVVSRRYSGANVLTF.

In the case of this clonotype: This may come from a read error, since a much larger clone is one base off. The chain employs TRBV6-5 and TRBJ2-2; no clear D gene. Per germline, CDR1 MNHEY and CDR2 SVGAGI. The CDR3 sequence is 12 residues long. V was shortened by 4 bases and J by 3 bases, with 3 bases between the two germline ends. The CDR3 DNA is TGTGCCAGCAGTTCGGACACCGGGGAGCTGTTTTTT. Its translation: CASSSDTGELFF.

V gene TRBV19 combines with J gene TRBJ1-2; 8 nucleotides agree with TRBD1. The germline gives CDR1 LNHDA, CDR2 SQIVND (reference sequence). The V gene end was trimmed by 10 bases and the J gene end by 5 bases; junction bases not matched to a gene: 3. The CDR3 covers 11 residues. This CDR3 reads CATGQAYGYTF. CDR3 sequence (DNA): TGTGCCACGGGACAGGCTTATGGCTACACCTTC.